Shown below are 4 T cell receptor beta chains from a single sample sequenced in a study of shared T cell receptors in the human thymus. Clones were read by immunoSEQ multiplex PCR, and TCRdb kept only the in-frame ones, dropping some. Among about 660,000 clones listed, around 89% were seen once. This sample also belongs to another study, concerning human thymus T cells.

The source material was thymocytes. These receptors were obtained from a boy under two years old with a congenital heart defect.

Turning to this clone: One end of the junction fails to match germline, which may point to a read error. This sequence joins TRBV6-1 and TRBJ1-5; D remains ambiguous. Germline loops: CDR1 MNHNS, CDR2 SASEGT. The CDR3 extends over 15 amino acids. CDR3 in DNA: TGTGCCAGCAGGGAAGACCGGGGTAGCAATCAGCCCCAGCATTTT. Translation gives CASREDRGSNQPQHF.

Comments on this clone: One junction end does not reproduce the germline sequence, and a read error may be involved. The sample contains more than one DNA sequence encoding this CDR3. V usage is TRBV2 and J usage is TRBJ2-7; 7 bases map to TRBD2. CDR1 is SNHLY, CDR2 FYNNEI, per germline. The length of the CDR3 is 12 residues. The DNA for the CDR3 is TGTGCCAGCACAGCGGGGACCTACGAACAGTACTTC. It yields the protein CASTAGTYEQYF.

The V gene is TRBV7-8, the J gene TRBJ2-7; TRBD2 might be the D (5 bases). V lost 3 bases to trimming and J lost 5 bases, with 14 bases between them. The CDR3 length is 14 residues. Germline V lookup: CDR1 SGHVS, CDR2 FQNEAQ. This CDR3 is CASSLRAQWDEQYF. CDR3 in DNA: TGTGCCAGCAGCTTGAGGGCCCAATGGGACGAGCAGTACTTC.

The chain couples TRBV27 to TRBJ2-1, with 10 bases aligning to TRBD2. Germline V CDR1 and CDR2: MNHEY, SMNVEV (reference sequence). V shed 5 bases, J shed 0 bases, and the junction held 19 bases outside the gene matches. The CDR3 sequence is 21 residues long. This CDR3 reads CASSRGQAGTSARGSYNEQFF. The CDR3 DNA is TGTGCCAGCAGTCGGGGACAAGCCGGGACTAGCGCGAGGGGCTCCTACAATGAGCAGTTCTTC.